A selection of T cell receptor beta chains follows, all from one sample in a study of glioma-infiltrating T cells after dendritic cell vaccination. The protocol was immunoSEQ multiplex PCR, while the TCRdb copy is restricted to in-frame clones and leaves out a portion. Among 100,000 or so clones listed, 65% to 85% were seen once. This sample comprised blood, obtained after dendritic cell vaccination. The receptor source for this set is a human donor with glioblastoma. The CDR3 runs from the conserved cysteine through the conserved F or W. Fields, in order: CDR3 length, J gene, V gene, D gene, CDR3 protein, CDR3 DNA. The D gene is left open where the match is weak.

14,TRBJ2-7,TRBV9,NA,CASSVVSVTYEQYF,TGTGCCAGCAGCGTGGTTAGCGTGACCTACGAGCAGTACTTC
15,TRBJ2-2,TRBV4-2,NA,CASSQDTPNTGELFF,TGTGCCAGCAGCCAAGACACTCCGAACACCGGGGAGCTGTTTTTT
14,TRBJ2-2,TRBV28,NA,CASSLPQQAGELFF,TGTGCCAGCAGTTTACCACAGCAAGCCGGGGAGCTGTTTTTT
15,TRBJ1-5,TRBV7-8,NA,CASSFGGASNQPQHF,TGTGCCAGCAGCTTCGGGGGGGCTAGCAATCAGCCCCAGCATTTT
15,TRBJ1-1,TRBV28,NA,CASSFGGAGNTEAFF,TGTGCCAGCAGTTTCGGGGGGGCTGGGAACACTGAAGCTTTCTTT
15,TRBJ2-5,TRBV5-1,NA,CASSLDSSRQETQYF,TGCGCCAGCAGCTTGGACAGTTCACGGCAAGAGACCCAGTACTTC
15,TRBJ1-1,TRBV5-6,TRBD1,CASSRQGARIGEAFF,TGTGCCAGCAGCCGACAGGGGGCGCGAATTGGTGAAGCTTTCTTT
14,TRBJ2-7,TRBV19,NA,CASSTLTGRYEQYF,TGTGCCAGTAGTACCCTGACAGGGAGGTACGAGCAGTACTTC
13,TRBJ2-7,TRBV6-5,TRBD1,CASRTGQGTEQYF,TGTGCCAGCAGGACAGGACAGGGGACCGAGCAGTACTTC
15,TRBJ2-7,TRBV6-5,NA,CASSYYSTGGDEQYF,TGTGCCAGCAGTTACTACTCAACAGGGGGGGACGAGCAGTACTTC
13,TRBJ2-3,TRBV10-3,TRBD1,CATRQGALDTQYF,TGTGCCACCCGACAGGGGGCATTAGATACGCAGTATTTT
17,TRBJ2-5,TRBV9,NA,CASSVGASGAGQETQYF,TGTGCCAGCAGCGTAGGGGCGTCAGGGGCGGGCCAAGAGACCCAGTACTTC